What follows is one TCR beta chain and its context. The antigen is not known. With 3 bases clipped from V and 2 bases from J, the junction kept 5 bases outside the gene matches. The CDR3 is 15 amino acids. Germline CDR1 reads LNHDA; CDR2 reads SQIVND (reference sequence). Sequencing was performed with immunoSEQ multiplex PCR; in TCRdb, only in-frame clones are kept and a portion is missing. The data show about 180,000 clones, with around 93% seen just once and 0.067% held by the top ten. The entry originates in a study of shared clonotypes between healthy human individuals. Study conclusions and caveats: In a handful of donors, around 5% of naive CD4 clonotypes appeared in common.

Sequenced: naive CD4+ T cells sorted from blood. Subset of the sample: CD45RA+ positively selected. This TCR came from a woman in her thirties in good health. J is TRBJ2-3 and V is TRBV19; TRBD1 aligns across 7 bases. The chain's CDR3 is CASSIGGQFTDTQYF. The DNA of the CDR3 is TGTGCCAGTAGTATTGGGGGACAGTTCACAGATACGCAGTATTTT.